A selection of T cell receptor beta chains follows, all from one sample in a study of T cells after yellow fever vaccination. TCRdb redid the calling of the 5' RACE reads with MiXCR, one entry per CDR3 protein. The data contain 250,000 or so distinct CDR3 sequences, more than 3.5% of them singletons. The sequencing used PBMCs, collected 15 days after the yellow fever booster vaccination. The source of these receptors is a man aged 18-30 years who received the YFV17D yellow fever vaccine. CDR3s include the opening cysteine and the closing phenylalanine or tryptophan. The D gene is left open where the match is weak. Not all rows give a size; the values are once, few, many and, for expanded clones, a class.

CDR3 DNA	CDR3 protein	V gene	clone size	J gene	CDR3 length	D gene
TGTGCCATCCATGAGGGGCTGAACACTGAAGCTTTCTTT	CAIHEGLNTEAFF	TRBV6-2/TRBV6-3	many	TRBJ1-1	13	-
TGTGCCAGCAGTTCTCGCTGGGCTCCGCCGGGAGAGACCCAGTACTTC	CASSSRWAPPGETQYF	TRBV6-2/TRBV6-3	many	TRBJ2-5	16	-
TGTGCCAGCAGCTTAGCGGGGACGGCCAACACTGAAGCTTTCTTT	CASSLAGTANTEAFF	TRBV5-4	many	TRBJ1-1	15	-
TGCGCCAGCAGCATAACAGGACCCTTTCAGACCCTCCACTTT	CASSITGPFQTLHF	TRBV5-1	many	TRBJ1-6	14	-
TGTGCCAGCAGCCCCTCAGGGGCAGGGGGGCAGCCCCAGCATTTT	CASSPSGAGGQPQHF	TRBV6-4	many	TRBJ1-5	15	TRBD1
TGCGCCAGCAGCGAAGTCGATGAGCAGTTCTTC	CASSEVDEQFF	TRBV5-1	many	TRBJ2-1	11	-
TGTGCCAGCAGCACTATTCTCCCTAGATATCCGGGACAGGGGGCTGAAGCTTTCTTT	CASSTILPRYPGQGAEAFF	TRBV6-6	many	TRBJ1-1	19	TRBD1
TGTGCCAGCAGCCTACAAGGCGGGGACAGCTCCTACAATGAGCAGTTCTTC	CASSLQGGDSSYNEQFF	TRBV11-2	many	TRBJ2-1	17	-
TGCAGCGTTGAACGGGGGGGAGTTGGCGCTGAAGCTTTCTTT	CSVERGGVGAEAFF	TRBV29-1	many	TRBJ1-1	14	-
TGTGCCAGCAGTGAAAGGCATCAAGCGGCTAGCACAGATACGCAGTATTTT	CASSERHQAASTDTQYF	TRBV25-1	many	TRBJ2-3	17	-
TGTGCCAGCAGCGGAAGGGACAGGGGGAACCCTGGGGCCAACGTCCTGACTTTC	CASSGRDRGNPGANVLTF	TRBV7-9	many	TRBJ2-6	18	TRBD1
TGTGCCAGCAGACAACTCCCGACTAGTCATAATTCACCCCTCCACTTT	CASRQLPTSHNSPLHF	TRBV6-5	many	TRBJ1-6	16	-
TGCAGTGCTAGAGTCCGGGACACCTATGGCTACACCTTC	CSARVRDTYGYTF	TRBV20-1	many	TRBJ1-2	13	-
TGTGCCAGCAGCCAACTGTTAGGAGGCCCTGAAGCTTTCTTT	CASSQLLGGPEAFF	TRBV3-1	many	TRBJ1-1	14	-
TGTGCCAGCAGCCAAGCTCCGGGGGACTATGGCTACACCTTC	CASSQAPGDYGYTF	TRBV4-2	many	TRBJ1-2	14	-
TGCGCCAGCAGCGTCCGCCGGGGGCGCCGGGAGACCCAGTACTTC	CASSVRRGRRETQYF	TRBV4-3	-	TRBJ2-5	15	-
TGTGCCACCCTAGGACAGGGTCATAGCAATCAGCCCCAGCATTTT	CATLGQGHSNQPQHF	TRBV24-1	-	TRBJ1-5	15	TRBD1
TGTGCCAGCAGCCCACCGGGGGTACCTTCACCCCTCCACTTT	CASSPPGVPSPLHF	TRBV7-9	many	TRBJ1-6	14	-